This paragraph covers one T cell receptor (beta chain) sequence. The data originate from a study of shared clonotypes between healthy human individuals. This CDR3 region has 15 residues. The V and J ends lost 5 bases and 2 bases respectively, with 12 bases between them. Germline V gives CDR1 SEHNR, CDR2 FQNEAQ (reference sequence). TCRdb's table, derived via immunoSEQ multiplex PCR, lists solely in-frame clones and lacks some. This sample carries hundreds of thousands of clones, 70% to 80% of them seen once, and the ten largest clones take less than 15%. The chain uses TRBV7-9 and TRBJ2-2; no definite D call. The origin of this receptor is a woman aged 40 to 50 in good health. Some clones in this sample may be carry-over from other donors' samples. The specimen sequenced was PBMCs. CDR3 bases: TGTGCCAGCAGCGTTGGCCTGGTCAACACCGGGGAGCTGTTTTTT. Translation gives CASSVGLVNTGELFF.